This record looks at one TCR beta chain sequence and its context. Which antigen it targets is not known. No clone much larger than this one lies a single base away; base qualities are absent. After removal of 4 bases from V and 1 base from J, the junction retains 3 bases not matched to a gene. The cysteine opens and the phenylalanine closes a CDR3 of 14 amino acids. Just CDR3 DNA is preserved here, 42 bases in frame from base 1. CDR1 SGHDT and CDR2 YYEEEE were looked up in the germline V gene. The data belong to a study of T cell responses to AZD1222 COVID-19 vaccine (dated by TCRdb to about 2021). Background on the whole study: Because spike-specific TCR depth and breadth did not differ between the two schedules, AZD1222 recipients who got a second dose at roughly 4 weeks were pooled with those who got a second dose at roughly 12 weeks. A total of 230 to 250 trial participants underwent TCR sequencing, of whom roughly 210 had received two doses of AZD1222 and about 26 had received two doses of the MenACWY control vaccine. Trial participants were enrolled by age into subgroups of 18-55, 56-69 and 70-plus years, and around 140, 26 and 57 TCR-sequenced participants, respectively, were included in these subgroups. Beyond this particular receptor, the publication reports: After two AZD1222 doses, spike-specific TCR breadth and depth were significantly higher than at day 0 and than in MenACWY recipients. Reportedly, close to half of the unique spike-specific TCRs recognized epitopes lying outside the regions that are mutated in the B.1.351 and B.1.1.7 variants. CD4 TCRs associated with the vaccine covered the entire spike protein, and the dominant responses were in regions 160-218 and 743-854. Because no day 14 peak-response samples were available, repertoires were characterized only after the peak T cell response. Participants were mostly white British, with more females than males. The authors suggested clonal diversity may have been underestimated. Conclusions about previously exposed vaccinees were limited because only six AZD1222 recipients were SARS-CoV-2 seropositive at baseline. The 56-69-year group was small, and its depth increase did not reach significance, likely because of low power.

The meaning of the sample's time point label: baseline before first vaccination. Samples from vaccinated people were obtained from the UK trials COV001 and COV002, which included a single-blind randomized controlled phase 2/3 trial of AZD1222 (ChAdOx1 nCoV-19) in healthy adults. For TCRbeta chain sequencing, PBMC samples were collected from trial participants at day 0 and at day 28 after the second dose. The CDR3 regions of human TCRbeta chains were analyzed by immunosequencing. Under the source paper's analysis protocol: TCRs in the repertoires were matched against a reference library of SARS-CoV-2-specific TCRs that had been generated with the MIRA antigen-specificity platform. Breadth was defined as the fraction of unique TCRs that were SARS-CoV-2-associated. Depth was defined as the fraction of total T cells that were SARS-CoV-2-associated. Using the MIRA data, each spike-specific TCR was assigned both to the spike region to which the TCR was reactive and to a CD4 or CD8 class. Log10-transformed breadth and depth values were compared by one-way ANOVA with Sidak's multiple comparisons tests. In its TCRdb copy, this immuneACCESS table keeps in-frame sequences only and misses some clones. Where compared with another copy, unresolved V genes explain less than half of these, and the others have no known cause. The V and J calls and clone size come from that table; D and trimming were worked out from the DNA. The sample profile shows approximately 84,000 clones; approximately 90% of them were found once. The ten most abundant clones make up approximately 30% of the sample.

In this chain, TRBV5-6 is recombined with TRBJ2-7, with 9 middle bases fitting TRBD1. The sequence was obtained from an adult in good health. The sample consisted of peripheral blood, taken on day 0 of AZD1222 vaccination. The CDR3 is CASSLGQGSYEQYF. The nucleotide sequence reads as follows: TGTGCCAGCAGCCTCGGACAGGGGTCCTACGAGCAGTACTTC. With all but the CDR3 taken from the reference TRBV5-6 and TRBJ2-7 genes, the full variable domain is: DAGVTQSPTHLIKTRGQQVTLRCSPKSGHDTVSWYQQALGQGPQFIFQYYEEEERQRGNFPDRFSGHQFPNYSSELNVNALLLGDSALYLCASSLGQGSYEQYFGPGTRLTVT.